Each of the 20 T cell receptor beta chains below was sequenced from the same sample in a study of identical twins' blood T cells. TCRdb re-called the 5' RACE reads through MiXCR, storing one row per CDR3 protein. The profile shows a few hundred thousand distinct CDR3 sequences, roughly 28% of them singletons. Material: PBMCs. The source of these receptors is a woman aged 18-50 years in good health.

Of note for this clonotype: Just one base apart from a much larger clone, this may be a read error. The gene calls are TRBV24-1 and TRBJ2-3; TRBD1 matches at 7 bases. CDR1 and CDR2 from the germline V gene are KGHDR and SFDVKD. V trimming: 3 bases; J trimming: 8 bases; junction bases outside the gene matches: 13. This CDR3 is 16 amino acids long. The CDR3 reads CATSDEHAGGQGTQYF. CDR3 sequence (DNA): TGTGCCACCAGTGATGAACACGCAGGGGGTCAAGGTACGCAGTATTTT.

V and J are TRBV19 and TRBJ1-1; D gene uncertain. This CDR3 region has 13 residues. The germline CDR1 and CDR2 sequences are LNHDA and SQIVND (reference sequence). The germline V and J ends were trimmed by 3 bases and 4 bases, with 9 bases remaining between them. CDR3 region: CASSIPPFTEAFF. In DNA form, the CDR3 reads TGTGCCAGTAGTATCCCCCCCTTCACTGAAGCTTTCTTT.

This clonotype was detected ten times or more. The chain links TRBV10-3 to TRBJ1-3, with 7 positions matching TRBD1. CDR3 size: 15 residues. Germline V gives CDR1 ENHRY, CDR2 SYGVKD. After removal of 3 bases from V and 3 bases from J, the junction contained 5 bases not matched to a gene. CDR3 nucleotides: TGTGCCATCAGTGACACAGGGGTAAATGGAAACACCATATATTTT. Translating it yields CAISDTGVNGNTIYF.

This clonotype has a handful of counts. The V call is TRBV6-2 or TRBV6-3, the J call TRBJ2-1, with 9 bases that match TRBD2. This CDR3 has 14 amino acids. Germline CDR1 is MNHEY and CDR2 is SVGEGT. The V segment lost 5 bases and the J segment 4 bases; nucleotides outside the gene matches: 3. The CDR3, as DNA: TGTGCCAGCAGTCGACTAGCGGTTTACAATGAGCAGTTCTTC. Its protein product is CASSRLAVYNEQFF.

This clonotype turned up a few times. A read error may produce the germline difference seen at one junction end. V and J are TRBV11-3 and TRBJ1-1; D remains unclear. The germline V gene has CDR1 SGHNT and CDR2 YENEEA. This CDR3 contains 13 residues. CDR3 nucleotides: TGTGCCAGCAGCTTCCGAGAGAACGCTGAAGCTTTCTTT. It specifies CASSFRENAEAFF.

The V and J genes are TRBV7-9 and TRBJ2-3; D is ambiguous. Germline V gene sequence: CDR1 SEHNR, CDR2 FQNEAQ (reference sequence). The CDR3 runs to 15 residues. Deletions cut 5 bases from V and 4 bases from J, with 16 bases between. The CDR3 coding sequence is TGTGCCAGCAGCGAAAGTACAAAAATGCCAGATACGCAGTATTTT. It translates to CASSESTKMPDTQYF.

V and J are TRBV29-1 and TRBJ1-2; D remains unclear. V was shortened by 6 bases and J by 5 bases, with 10 bases between the two germline ends. The CDR3 is 11 residues long. In germline, CDR1 is SQVTM, CDR2 ANQGSEA. The CDR3 reads CSVEDGYGYTF. The CDR3 coding sequence is TGCAGCGTAGAGGACGGATATGGCTACACCTTC.

Ten or more counts support this clonotype. V gene TRBV13 combines with J gene TRBJ1-2; tentative D call: TRBD1 (6 bases). Germline CDR1 PRHDT, CDR2 FYEKMQ (reference sequence). V was shortened by 3 bases and J by 4 bases, with 15 bases between the two germline ends. The CDR3 consists of 15 residues. CDR3 in DNA: TGTGCCAGCAGCTTGAGGACAGCCGGGATCTATGGCTACACCTTC. Protein: CASSLRTAGIYGYTF.

This clonotype was seen a handful of times. V usage is TRBV4-3 and J usage is TRBJ1-1; a weak D match, TRBD1 (6 bases). V gave up 1 base and J gave up 5 bases, with 14 bases separating them. Germline V lookup: CDR1 LGHNA, CDR2 YSLEER. This CDR3 spans 15 amino acids. CDR3 sequence (DNA): TGCGCCAGCAGCCAAGTTGGGTCAGGGGAGACTGAAGCTTTCTTT. Its translation is CASSQVGSGETEAFF.

The rearrangement uses TRBV12-5 and TRBJ1-5; possible D gene TRBD1, 5 bases. Per the germline V gene, CDR1 is LGHNT and CDR2 is FRNRAP. V shed 6 bases and J shed 5 bases, with 14 bases lying between them. The CDR3 has 14 residues. The DNA of the CDR3 is TGTGCTAGTGGGCGATCAGGGACGGATCAGCCCCAGCATTTT. This encodes CASGRSGTDQPQHF.

This clonotype appeared a few times. The gene calls are TRBV29-1 and TRBJ2-5, with D possibly being TRBD2 (6 bases). CDR1 and CDR2 (germline): SQVTM, ANQGSEA. The V and J ends lost 4 bases and 4 bases respectively, with 19 bases between them. The CDR3 spans 15 residues. The CDR3 nucleotides are TGCAGCGTTGCCGGCCTGACTAGGGCAGCAGAGACCCAGTACTTC. Protein product: CSVAGLTRAAETQYF. The entire variable domain, with the rest obtained from reference TRBV29-1 and TRBJ2-5, is as follows: SAVISQKPSRDICQRGTSLTIQCQVDSQVTMMFWYRQQPGQSLTLIATANQGSEATYESGFVIDKFPISRPNLTFSTLTVSNMSPEDSSIYLCSVAGLTRAAETQYFGPGTRLLVL.

The chain couples TRBV14 to TRBJ1-1; no firm D call. The V end lost 0 bases, the J end lost 4 bases, and 9 bases lay between the germline ends. CDR1 and CDR2 from the germline V gene are SGHDN and FVKESK. The CDR3 sequence is 14 residues long. The CDR3 nucleotides are TGTGCCAGCAGCCAAGAAAGGGCCCGCACTGAAGCTTTCTTT. Protein: CASSQERARTEAFF. The full variable domain, its missing parts supplied by reference TRBV14 and TRBJ1-1, is EAGVTQFPSHSVIEKGQTVTLRCDPISGHDNLYWYRRVMGKEIKFLLHFVKESKQDESGMPNNRFLAERTGGTYSTLKVQPAELEDSGVYFCASSQERARTEAFFGQGTRLTVV.

This clonotype was seen ten or more times. The chain joins TRBV9 to TRBJ2-1; no clear D. Between the trimmed V and J ends, which lost 0 bases and 10 bases, there was a span of 11 bases. The CDR3 sequence is 13 residues long. Germline V gene sequence: CDR1 SGDLS, CDR2 YYNGEE. CDR3 nucleotide sequence: TGTGCCAGCAGCGTAGGTATCCGAAGAGAGCAGTTCTTC. Its translation is CASSVGIRREQFF.

This chain connects TRBV20-1 to TRBJ1-1; 8 bases line up with TRBD1. The CDR3 totals 14 residues. Trimming removed 3 bases from V and 5 bases from J; junction bases left unmatched: 8. Germline V lookup: CDR1 DFQATT, CDR2 SNEGSKA (reference sequence). The CDR3 DNA follows: TGCAGTGCTAGCAGGGGGCGTCCGGGGACTGAAGCTTTCTTT. Translating gives CSASRGRPGTEAFF.

The rearrangement links TRBV7-2 to TRBJ1-1, with TRBD1 identical over 10 bases. V lost 2 bases to trimming and J lost 11 bases; unmatched junction nucleotides: 14. Germline V gene lookup returns CDR1 SGHTA and CDR2 FQGNSA. The CDR3 is made up of 16 amino acids. CDR3 coding DNA: TGTGCCAGCAGCTTAACGTTTACGGGACAGGGGTCTGGGGCTTTCTTT. As protein: CASSLTFTGQGSGAFF. The full variable domain, its missing parts supplied by reference TRBV7-2 and TRBJ1-1, is GAGVSQSPSNKVTEKGKDVELRCDPISGHTALYWYRQSLGQGLEFLIYFQGNSAPDKSGLPSDRFSAERTGGSVSTLTIQRTQQEDSAVYLCASSLTFTGQGSGAFFGQGTRLTVV.

As regards this clonotype: It may be a read error: a sequence one base away is much more abundant. The chain joins TRBV5-1 to TRBJ1-5, with a tentative D call TRBD1 (6 bases). The germline V gene has CDR1 SGHRS and CDR2 YFSETQ. The CDR3 consists of 14 residues. CDR3 coding DNA: TGCGCCAGCAGCTTGCTTGGGGGCTCTCAGACCCAGCATTTT. Protein: CASSLLGGSQTQHF.

The chain recombines TRBV5-1 with TRBJ2-3; 9 bases match TRBD1. This CDR3 is 13 amino acids long. Germline CDR1 SGHRS, CDR2 YFSETQ. The CDR3 loop reads CATRDRDTDTQYF. CDR3 coding DNA: TGCGCGACCCGGGACAGGGACACAGATACGCAGTATTTT.

This clonotype was seen more than once but under ten times. The rearrangement joins TRBV29-1 to TRBJ2-2; D uncertain. Germline assignment: CDR1 SQVTM and CDR2 ANQGSEA. The CDR3 is 12 residues long. V shed 1 base and J shed 6 bases, with 6 bases lying between them. The CDR3, as DNA: TGCAGCGTTGAAGGGTGGGCCGGGGAGCTGTTTTTT. Translated: CSVEGWAGELFF.

V gene TRBV11-2 combines with J gene TRBJ1-4; the D gene is possibly TRBD1 (5 bases). Germline V gene sequence: CDR1 SGHAT, CDR2 FQNNGV. V was cut by 5 bases and J by 0 bases, with 16 bases left in between. CDR3 length: 17 residues. This CDR3 reads CASSPRRGVATNEKLFF. The CDR3 bases are TGTGCCAGCAGCCCCCGTCGGGGGGTTGCAACTAATGAAAAACTGTTTTTT.

For this clonotype: The junction and the germline gene differ at one end; a read error may be behind it. The genes are TRBV7-9 and TRBJ1-1; TRBD1 might be the D (5 bases). CDR1 and CDR2 (germline): SEHNR, FQNEAQ (reference sequence). The CDR3 is 13 amino acids. The CDR3 spells CASSFLTVGEDFF. The CDR3 DNA sequence: TGTGCCAGCAGCTTTCTTACAGTAGGGGAAGATTTCTTT.